This TCR beta chain was recorded in a study of blood T cell repertoires in COVID-19. Study overall: T cells, B-cell-depleted T cells, or PBMCs provided the cDNA or gDNA that served as material.

The V gene's germline CDR1 is SGHRS and CDR2 YFSETQ. The CDR3 has 14 amino acids. After removal of 4 bases from V and 2 bases from J, the junction contained 5 bases not matched to a gene. Authors' processing steps: Estimation of nucleated cell counts relied on the amplification of reference gene primers. Data came from immunoSEQ multiplex PCR; TCRdb stores just in-frame clones and leaves some out. D and trimming were read from the DNA, whereas the V and J calls and clone size are those reported in that table. Of approximately 270,000 clones detected, roughly nine tenths appear once; the ten largest clones hold 1.2%. In terms of age and location, participants ranged from roughly 18 to 90 years and lived in about two dozen US areas.

The TCR was taken from a human donor in a cohort exposed to, infected with or recovered from COVID-19 (not recorded which). The donor label of this sample is uncertain. Sequencing was carried out using PBMCs or T cells enriched from blood (not recorded which). The V call is TRBV5-1, the J call TRBJ2-7; 8 bases fit TRBD1. CDR3 sequence (DNA): TGCGCCAGCAGCCCACAGGGGGGCACCTACGAGCAGTACTTC. Translation gives CASSPQGGTYEQYF. Looking up the rest from reference TRBV5-1 and TRBJ2-7 gives the full variable domain: KAGVTQTPRYLIKTRGQQVTLSCSPISGHRSVSWYQQTPGQGLQFLFEYFSETQRNKGNFPGRFSGRQFSNSRSEMNVSTLELGDSALYLCASSPQGGTYEQYFGPGTRLTVT.